The 26 T cell receptor beta chains below all came from one sample that was sequenced in a study of blood T cell repertoires in COVID-19. Libraries were prepared by immunoSEQ multiplex PCR; TCRdb keeps only in-frame clonotypes and omits some of them. The table records about 180,000 clones, approximately 83% of them present only once. The sequencing input was peripheral blood. These TCRs come from a human donor with active or convalescent COVID-19. The donor label of this sample is uncertain.

The V call is TRBV20-1, the J call TRBJ2-7; perhaps TRBD1 as D (6 bases). Trimming left V 6 bases short and J 5 bases short, with 11 bases between. Germline V gene data show CDR1 as DFQATT and CDR2 as SNEGSKA (reference sequence). This CDR3 spans 11 amino acids. The CDR3 sequence is CSATGMNEQYF. The CDR3 bases are TGCAGTGCCACAGGGATGAACGAGCAGTACTTC.

The chain has TRBV5-4 and TRBJ2-2; 8 bases agree with TRBD1. There are 18 residues in the CDR3. V was pared by 4 bases and J by 6 bases, with 17 bases of the junction left unmatched. Germline CDR1 and CDR2: SGHNT and YYREEE (reference sequence). CDR3 in DNA: TGTGCCAGCAGCGCCCAGACTGCAGGGGGCTACCGTGCCGGGGAGCTGTTTTTT. It translates to CASSAQTAGGYRAGELFF.

As DNA, the CDR3 is TGTGCCATCAAATCCCAACTAGCGGGGGGGCAAGATACGCAGTATTTT. Translation gives CAIKSQLAGGQDTQYF. The rearrangement links TRBV10-3 to TRBJ2-3, with 13 positions matching TRBD2. The CDR3 covers 16 residues. J lost 5 bases, V lost 7 bases, and 9 bases had no gene match. Germline V lookup: CDR1 ENHRY, CDR2 SYGVKD.

This clone was found a few times. The chain recombines TRBV7-9 with TRBJ2-7; the D gene is possibly TRBD1 (6 bases). This CDR3 comprises 15 residues. The V gene lost 3 bases and the J gene lost 3 bases, with 15 bases spanning the gap. In germline, CDR1 is SEHNR, CDR2 FQNEAQ (reference sequence). CDR3 amino acids: CASSFAPQGLYEQYF. DNA for the CDR3: TGTGCCAGCAGCTTTGCCCCACAGGGTCTCTACGAGCAGTACTTC.

The rearrangement joins TRBV11-3 to TRBJ2-7; D remains ambiguous. The CDR3 is 14 amino acids. The germline V and J ends were trimmed by 5 bases and 6 bases, with 17 bases remaining between them. Germline V gene sequence: CDR1 SGHNT, CDR2 YENEEA. CDR3 in DNA: TGTGCCAGCAGCCCCGAGCTATATCCCCTCGAGCAGTACTTC. Amino acid sequence: CASSPELYPLEQYF.

This chain joins TRBV6-6 and TRBJ2-3; 10 bases line up with TRBD2. The CDR3 length is 15 residues. The V segment lost 4 bases and the J segment 4 bases; nucleotides outside the gene matches: 5. Germline V gives CDR1 MNHNY, CDR2 SVGAGI (reference sequence). The CDR3 reads CASSSPTSGADTQYF. DNA for the CDR3: TGTGCCAGCAGTTCCCCCACTAGCGGGGCAGATACGCAGTATTTT.

This chain links TRBV7-3 with TRBJ2-4, with 9 positions matching TRBD1. This CDR3 region has 14 residues. V lost 4 bases and J lost 6; bases outside the gene matches: 4. Germline-derived CDR1 and CDR2 are SGHTA and FQGTGA. For the CDR3, the DNA is TGTGCCAGCAGCTATGCGGGACAGGGAAACATTCAGTACTTC. The encoded protein is CASSYAGQGNIQYF.

The chain couples TRBV6-4 to TRBJ2-2; TRBD1 matches 8 bases. There are 16 residues in the CDR3. CDR1 and CDR2 from the germline V gene are MRHNA and SNTAGT. J was trimmed by 3 bases and V by 10 bases; bases with no gene match: 13. The CDR3 DNA sequence: TGTGCCACCGAAGACAGGGGCAGGTATTACACCGGGGAGCTGTTTTTT. Translating gives CATEDRGRYYTGELFF.

The CDR3 bases are TGTGCCAGCAGCGTAGGGCTAGCGGGAGTATACGAGCAGTACTTC. Protein product: CASSVGLAGVYEQYF. The rearrangement joins TRBV9 to TRBJ2-7, with 10 bases matching TRBD2. Trimming took 0 bases from V and 4 from J; bases not matched to a gene: 4. This CDR3 region has 15 residues. Germline V gives CDR1 SGDLS, CDR2 YYNGEE.

J is TRBJ2-3 and V is TRBV5-5; 7 nucleotides align to TRBD2. The CDR3 contains 16 residues. V was pared by 4 bases and J by 2 bases, with 10 bases of the junction left unmatched. Germline lookup yields CDR1 SGHKS and CDR2 YYEKEE (reference sequence). This CDR3 is CASSVGQGGDTDTQYF. DNA for the CDR3: TGTGCCAGCAGCGTGGGGCAGGGAGGGGACACAGATACGCAGTATTTT. Drawing the rest from reference TRBV5-5 and TRBJ2-3, the complete variable domain is DAGVTQSPTHLIKTRGQQVTLRCSPISGHKSVSWYQQVLGQGPQFIFQYYEKEERGRGNFPDRFSARQFPNYSSELNVNALLLGDSALYLCASSVGQGGDTDTQYFGPGTRLTVL.

This CDR3 is CARSPGQGWQPQHF. DNA for the CDR3: TGTGCCAGAAGCCCCGGACAGGGATGGCAGCCCCAGCATTTT. The rearrangement links TRBV5-3 to TRBJ1-5, with 8 bases fitting TRBD1. TRBV5-3 belongs to the ORF category, with a function that is uncertain. V trimming: 4 bases; J trimming: 7 bases; junction bases outside the gene matches: 7. The length of the CDR3 is 14 residues.

The count of this clone is one. CDR3 residues: CASSLTRTGPNEQYF. The CDR3 DNA reads as TGTGCCAGCAGTTTAACCCGGACAGGGCCGAACGAGCAGTACTTC. The V and J genes are TRBV28 and TRBJ2-7, with 8 bases lining up with TRBD1. The CDR3 is made up of 15 amino acids. V lost 2 bases, J lost 5 bases, and 8 bases stayed unmatched. The V gene's germline CDR1 is MDHEN and CDR2 SYDVKM.

The gene calls are TRBV6-4 and TRBJ1-2; tentative D call: TRBD1 (6 bases). This CDR3 region has 14 residues. Germline V gene lookup returns CDR1 MRHNA and CDR2 SNTAGT. The V and J ends lost 0 bases and 6 bases respectively, with 11 bases between them. CDR3 amino acids: CASSDSIGGDGYTF. CDR3 coding DNA: TGTGCCAGCAGTGACTCGATTGGGGGCGATGGCTACACCTTC.

J is TRBJ1-3 and V is TRBV4-1; no clear D. The CDR3 totals 14 residues. Germline lookup yields CDR1 MGHRA and CDR2 YSYEKL. V was clipped by 1 base and J by 4 bases, with 8 bases between them. CDR3 nucleotides: TGCGCCAGCAGCCAAGGGGCAGGAGGAAACACCATATATTTT. Translation gives CASSQGAGGNTIYF.

The chain links TRBV20-1 to TRBJ2-3, with D uncertain. V was trimmed by 5 bases and J by 3 bases, leaving 3 bases between them. Per germline, CDR1 DFQATT and CDR2 SNEGSKA (reference sequence). This CDR3 is 10 amino acids long. CDR3: CSAQTDTQYF. CDR3 nucleotides: TGCAGTGCTCAAACAGATACGCAGTATTTT.

V and J are TRBV5-4 and TRBJ2-1; 14 bases are shared with TRBD2. CDR3 length: 16 residues. CDR1 SGHNT and CDR2 YYREEE come from the germline V gene (reference sequence). V lost 2 bases to trimming and J lost 9 bases; unmatched junction nucleotides: 7. DNA for the CDR3: TGTGCCAGCAGCTTAGGGACTAGCGGGAGTAGGAGTGAGCAGTTCTTC. It specifies CASSLGTSGSRSEQFF.

This chain joins TRBV12-5 and TRBJ1-2; D is uncertain. CDR1 is LGHNT, CDR2 FRNRAP, per germline. The CDR3 runs 15 residues. Trimming removed 1 base from V and 0 bases from J, with 9 bases in between. DNA of the CDR3: TGTGCTAGTGGTTTGGATATGGCAGCTAACTATGGCTACACCTTC. The encoded protein is CASGLDMAANYGYTF.

The rearrangement links TRBV11-2 to TRBJ2-1; TRBD2 agrees at 7 bases. V gave up 4 bases and J gave up 12 bases; unmatched junction bases: 6. This CDR3 is built from 12 residues. Germline assignment: CDR1 SGHAT and CDR2 FQNNGV. CDR3 sequence (DNA): TGTGCCAGCAGCTCATTAGCGGGCCTGCAGTTCTTC. Translation gives CASSSLAGLQFF.

The chain has TRBV27 and TRBJ2-5, with TRBD1 identical over 7 bases. Per germline, CDR1 MNHEY and CDR2 SMNVEV (reference sequence). Germline trimming cut 2 bases from V and 4 bases from J; bases unmatched to any gene: 7. This CDR3 region has 15 residues. In DNA, the CDR3 is TGTGCCAGCAGTTTAATACAGGGGTCGGGAGAGACCCAGTACTTC. Encoded protein: CASSLIQGSGETQYF.

The gene calls are TRBV19 and TRBJ1-5; D may be TRBD1 (6 bases). Germline V gene sequence: CDR1 LNHDA, CDR2 SQIVND (reference sequence). Trimming took 3 bases from V and 7 from J, leaving 7 bases between them. This CDR3 is built from 12 residues. Here the CDR3 DNA reads TGTGCCAGTAGTATTAGGGGGCAGCCCCAGCATTTT. This sequence encodes CASSIRGQPQHF.

V is TRBV13 and J is TRBJ2-1; TRBD2 aligns across 12 bases. The ends lost 4 bases at V and 4 bases at J; junction bases unmatched: 11. Germline lookup yields CDR1 PRHDT and CDR2 FYEKMQ (reference sequence). This CDR3 spans 18 amino acids. CDR3 nucleotide sequence: TGTGCCAGCAGCTCCACTAGCGGGAGGCCCCTGCCTTACAATGAGCAGTTCTTC. Its translation: CASSSTSGRPLPYNEQFF.

V usage is TRBV4-2 and J usage is TRBJ2-7; TRBD2 matches 14 bases. Looked up from germline, CDR1 is LGHNA and CDR2 is YNFKEQ. Trimming cost V 4 bases and J 3 bases; bases outside gene matches: 11. The CDR3 totals 18 residues. The CDR3 DNA reads as TGTGCCAGCAGCCCAGTTGGACTAGCGGGAGGCTACTTCTACGAGCAGTACTTC. Translated, it gives CASSPVGLAGGYFYEQYF.

This rearrangement joins TRBV12-3 or TRBV12-4 to TRBJ1-2; maybe TRBD1 (5 bases). V was clipped by 7 bases and J by 8 bases, with 14 bases between them. The CDR3 is made up of 12 amino acids. CDR3 loop: CASTFGGTGYTF. The CDR3 DNA sequence: TGTGCCAGCACTTTCGGGGGGACGGGCTACACCTTC.

This clone was recorded once. This chain joins TRBV5-1 and TRBJ1-6; 7 bases align to TRBD1. The CDR3 has 17 amino acids. Germline V CDR1 and CDR2: SGHRS, YFSETQ. With V trimmed by 0 bases and J by 10 bases, 13 bases remained unmatched. The CDR3 coding sequence is TGCGCCAGCAGCTTGGAAGGACAGGCGCCGTTGGGGTCACCCCTCCACTTT. It yields the protein CASSLEGQAPLGSPLHF. The full variable domain, with the rest looked up from reference TRBV5-1 and TRBJ1-6, is KAGVTQTPRYLIKTRGQQVTLSCSPISGHRSVSWYQQTPGQGLQFLFEYFSETQRNKGNFPGRFSGRQFSNSRSEMNVSTLELGDSALYLCASSLEGQAPLGSPLHFGNGTRLTVT.

This chain links TRBV9 with TRBJ1-1, with D tentatively TRBD1 (5 bases). From germline, CDR1 is SGDLS and CDR2 YYNGEE. V was trimmed by 0 bases and J by 3 bases, leaving 12 bases between them. This CDR3 region has 15 residues. Written as DNA, the CDR3 is TGTGCCAGCAGCGTAGCCCCACAAGGGGACACTGAAGCTTTCTTT. Residues: CASSVAPQGDTEAFF.

This chain uses TRBV2 with TRBJ2-3; 12 positions agree with TRBD2. V lost 10 bases, J lost 4 bases, and 9 bases stayed unmatched. CDR3 length: 15 residues. Per germline, CDR1 SNHLY and CDR2 FYNNEI. The CDR3: CATSTSGSGPDTQYF. DNA for the CDR3: TGTGCCACCTCGACTAGCGGGAGTGGTCCAGATACGCAGTATTTT. Variable domain in full (rest from reference TRBV2 and TRBJ2-3): EPEVTQTPSHQVTQMGQEVILRCVPISNHLYFYWYRQILGQKVEFLVSFYNNEISEKSEIFDDQFSVERPDGSNFTLKIRSTKLEDSAMYFCATSTSGSGPDTQYFGPGTRLTVL.